This T cell receptor beta chain came from a study of T cells after yellow fever vaccination. This clonotype was counted a few times. This CDR3 is built from 14 residues. V lost 2 bases, J lost 7 bases, and 1 base stayed unmatched. CDR1 and CDR2 from the germline V gene are MNHEY and SVGAGI. Study results and limitations: At around 95% for CD4 and about 91% for CD8, most primary-vaccination clones showed up again after the booster. Though it reached lower strength, the secondary response hit its peak faster, day 5 versus 15.

Using its own MiXCR run on the 5' RACE reads, TCRdb lists one record per CDR3 protein. Here the sample spans about 85,000 distinct CDR3 sequences, 13% being singletons. This receptor was obtained from a man aged 18 to 30 who received the YFV17D yellow fever vaccine. This rearrangement joins TRBV6-5 to TRBJ1-4; 10 nucleotides match TRBD1. Specimen: CD8+ T cells not binding an NS4B(214-222) dextramer, sorted from PBMCs, collected about 20 days after the first yellow fever vaccination. The CDR3 bases are TGTGCCAGCAGTTACGGGACAGGGGTTGAAAAACTGTTTTTT. Encoded protein: CASSYGTGVEKLFF.